This entry features one TCR beta chain sequence. These data belong to a study of Ad26.COV2.S vaccination and SARS-CoV-2 variants. Repertoires were generated with immunoSEQ multiplex PCR, while TCRdb's copy carries only in-frame clones and drops some. The data contain approximately 420,000 clones, about 85% of them seen just once; the ten biggest clones take up 3.5%. Treatment reported: around 19 received Ad26.COV2.S at low or high dose, single or two shots; a few received placebo; per-sample allocation not given. Day 63 after the first injection of vaccine or placebo was the sampling time. Trimming removed 5 bases from V and 1 base from J, with 11 bases in between. This CDR3 comprises 14 residues. Germline V gene data show CDR1 as MNHEY and CDR2 as SVGAGI.

This material consisted of peripheral blood, taken in a trial of Ad26.COV2.S vaccine versus placebo. This TCR derives from a person between 18 and 60 years old who received the Ad26.COV2.S COVID-19 vaccine or a placebo. The chain links TRBV6-5 to TRBJ1-1; the D gene is possibly TRBD1 (6 bases). The CDR3 DNA reads TGTGCCAGCAGTCCCACAGGGAGGAACACTGAAGCTTTCTTT. It encodes CASSPTGRNTEAFF.